This entry lists 22 T cell receptor beta chains sequenced from one sample in a study of human T cells and chemical hapten exposure. TCRdb used MiXCR to reprocess the RACE reads, holding one entry per CDR3 protein. Among some 340,000 distinct CDR3 sequences listed, approximately 6.3% were seen once. Described time point: patch test 1, 2 weeks after DPC sensitization. Treatment meaning: therapeutic diphenylcyclopropenone sensitization with weekly scalp DPC. This material consisted of whole blood, taken in connection with sensitization to the hapten diphenylcyclopropenone (DPC). The receptor set was obtained from a woman aged 18-29 years with alopecia areata. Some clones in this sample may be carry-over from other donors' samples.

This chain connects TRBV28 to TRBJ1-1; TRBD1 matches 8 bases. CDR3 size: 15 residues. The germline V gene has CDR1 MDHEN and CDR2 SYDVKM. V lost 4 bases to trimming and J lost 6 bases; unmatched junction nucleotides: 10. The CDR3 nucleotides read TGTGCCAGCAGTTCCCAGGGGGCCGGAAGGGCTGAAGCTTTCTTT. Amino acids: CASSSQGAGRAEAFF.

This clonotype was picked up a small number of times. V usage is TRBV27 and J usage is TRBJ1-4, with TRBD1 identical over 7 bases. V was pared by 5 bases and J by 8 bases, with 8 bases of the junction left unmatched. This CDR3 contains 14 residues. Germline V gives CDR1 MNHEY, CDR2 SMNVEV (reference sequence). CDR3 DNA sequence: TGTGCCAGCAGTCCGCGGGACAGCCACGAAAAACTGTTTTTT. Amino acids: CASSPRDSHEKLFF.

The chain has TRBV6-2 or TRBV6-3 and TRBJ2-1, with TRBD2 identical over 7 bases. Trimming took 8 bases from V and 7 from J; bases not matched to a gene: 8. There are 13 residues in the CDR3. The germline V gene encodes CDR1 MNHEY and CDR2 SVGEGT. CDR3 sequence reads: CASWLAGRNEQFF. The CDR3 bases are TGTGCCAGCTGGTTAGCGGGTCGGAATGAGCAGTTCTTC.

Only a few counts were recorded for this clonotype. V gene TRBV20-1 combines with J gene TRBJ1-2; D not certain. The germline CDR1 and CDR2 sequences are DFQATT and SNEGSKA (reference sequence). Between the trimmed V and J ends, which lost 6 bases and 2 bases, there was a span of 16 bases. The CDR3 runs to 14 residues. CDR3 protein: CSADEIGVNYGYTF. In DNA form, the CDR3 reads TGCAGTGCCGATGAGATTGGGGTCAACTATGGCTACACCTTC.

This clonotype was seen a handful of times. The V call is TRBV24-1, the J call TRBJ2-6, with a weak D call TRBD2 (5 bases). This CDR3 is built from 17 residues. V lost 3 bases, J lost 2 bases, and 13 bases lay in between. Germline loops: CDR1 KGHDR, CDR2 SFDVKD. The CDR3 loop is CATSDPAGKAGANVLTF. CDR3 DNA sequence: TGTGCCACCAGTGATCCGGCCGGGAAAGCTGGGGCCAACGTCCTGACTTTC.

Many counts were recorded for this clonotype. The genes are TRBV3-1 and TRBJ2-7; 16 bases map to TRBD2. The CDR3 runs to 17 residues. V lost 4 bases, J lost 6 bases, and 9 bases stayed unmatched. The V gene's germline CDR1 is LGHDT and CDR2 YNNKEL (reference sequence). CDR3 DNA: TGTGCCAGCAGCCGGTTCGGGACTAGCGGGGGGGCTTCCGAGCAGTACTTC. Protein product: CASSRFGTSGGASEQYF.

The CDR3 sequence: CASRAVRQGIIAQYF. In DNA, the CDR3 is TGTGCCAGCAGGGCCGTGAGACAGGGGATCATTGCCCAGTACTTC. The chain uses TRBV27 and TRBJ2-5, with 8 bases identical to TRBD1. The V gene's germline CDR1 is MNHEY and CDR2 SMNVEV (reference sequence). The CDR3 runs to 15 residues. J lost 9 bases, V lost 6 bases, and 15 bases had no gene match.

This clonotype came up once. V usage is TRBV10-3 and J usage is TRBJ1-2; no clear D gene. The CDR3 extends over 16 amino acids. Germline V gene data show CDR1 as ENHRY and CDR2 as SYGVKD. V was trimmed by 2 bases and J by 8 bases, leaving 21 bases between them. The CDR3 DNA reads TGTGCCATCAGTGAGCCGGCGGCGTTGAGGACGGGCGGCTACACCTTC. Amino acids: CAISEPAALRTGGYTF.

A few counts support this clonotype. The J gene is TRBJ2-6, the V gene TRBV4-3; no clear D gene. CDR3 length equals 16 residues. V was clipped by 0 bases and J by 1 base, with 7 bases between them. The germline V gene encodes CDR1 LGHNA and CDR2 YSLEER. Here the CDR3 reads CASSQEGPSGANVLTF. The CDR3 DNA sequence: TGCGCCAGCAGCCAAGAGGGCCCATCTGGGGCCAACGTCCTGACTTTC.

The chain couples TRBV29-1 to TRBJ1-2, with D uncertain. The CDR3 totals 16 residues. Germline V CDR1 and CDR2: SQVTM, ANQGSEA. V lost 2 bases and J 4 bases, leaving 20 bases between the germline ends. The CDR3, as DNA: TGCAGCGTTGAACGGCCGGCAGAATCCACCCCCTATGGCTACACCTTC. It codes for CSVERPAESTPYGYTF.

In this sample, this clonotype turned up many times. The J gene is TRBJ1-6, the V gene TRBV6-5, with D perhaps TRBD1 (5 bases). V was pared by 6 bases and J by 8 bases, with 14 bases between. The CDR3 has 14 amino acids. From germline, CDR1 is MNHEY and CDR2 SVGAGI. CDR3 sequence reads: CASSRVRWDSPLHF. CDR3 bases: TGTGCCAGCAGCAGGGTTCGTTGGGATTCACCCCTCCACTTT.

Ten or more counts support this clonotype. V and J are TRBV25-1 and TRBJ1-5; unclear D gene. This CDR3 has 11 amino acids. Germline V gene lookup returns CDR1 MGHDK and CDR2 SYGVNS. V was pared by 8 bases and J by 4 bases, with 6 bases between. CDR3 loop: CASGSNQPQHF. For the CDR3, the DNA is TGTGCCAGCGGGTCAAATCAGCCCCAGCATTTT.

This clonotype has ten or more counts. The rearrangement links TRBV14 to TRBJ1-6, with D perhaps matching TRBD1 (5 bases). The CDR3 length is 18 residues. Germline-derived CDR1 and CDR2 are SGHDN and FVKESK. V lost 1 base to trimming and J lost 1 base, with 14 bases between them. This CDR3 reads CASSQASGGRSYNSPLHF. CDR3 nucleotides: TGTGCCAGCAGCCAAGCTTCGGGGGGTCGGTCCTATAATTCACCCCTCCACTTT.

In this sample, this clonotype turned up a few times. The rearrangement uses TRBV5-1 and TRBJ1-1; D is uncertain. The CDR3 is 13 residues long. V gave up 3 bases and J gave up 4 bases, with 10 bases separating them. Germline values: CDR1 SGHRS, CDR2 YFSETQ. The CDR3 nucleotides are TGCGCCAGCAGCTCCGAGGCGGGCACTGAAGCTTTCTTT. This codes for CASSSEAGTEAFF.

This sequence joins TRBV6-5 and TRBJ2-1; 8 nucleotides agree with TRBD2. The CDR3 consists of 17 residues. Germline assignment: CDR1 MNHEY and CDR2 SVGAGI. V was clipped by 0 bases and J by 0 bases; unmatched bases: 4. The CDR3 nucleotides are TGTGCCAGCAGTTACTCCAGCGGGGGCAGCTCCTACAATGAGCAGTTCTTC. It specifies CASSYSSGGSSYNEQFF.

This clonotype was seen a few times. The chain uses TRBV4-2 and TRBJ1-5; unclear D gene. Germline assignment: CDR1 LGHNA and CDR2 YNFKEQ. This CDR3 is built from 13 residues. V was cut by 5 bases and J by 6 bases, with 11 bases left in between. CDR3 DNA: TGTGCCAGCAGCGACGAGGGTTTTCAGCCCCAGCATTTT. It encodes CASSDEGFQPQHF.

This rearrangement joins TRBV11-2 to TRBJ2-5; TRBD2 aligns across 12 bases. Losses at the gene ends were 7 bases for V and 5 bases for J; bases not matched to a gene: 11. The CDR3 totals 16 residues. The germline CDR1 and CDR2 sequences are SGHAT and FQNNGV. CDR3 loop: CASTLGLAGIRETQYF. CDR3 DNA sequence: TGTGCCAGCACTCTAGGACTAGCGGGGATCCGGGAGACCCAGTACTTC.

This clonotype has more than one count but fewer than ten. The rearrangement links TRBV20-1 to TRBJ1-5; the D is unclear. V was shortened by 0 bases and J by 2 bases, with 8 bases between the two germline ends. Germline V lookup: CDR1 DFQATT, CDR2 SNEGSKA (reference sequence). This CDR3 contains 14 residues. The DNA of the CDR3 is TGCAGTGCTAGAGATCGCTCGGGCAATCAGCCCCAGCATTTT. Translating it yields CSARDRSGNQPQHF.

This chain joins TRBV7-9 and TRBJ1-2; possibly TRBD1 for D (6 bases). This CDR3 spans 15 amino acids. V was clipped by 8 bases and J by 2 bases, with 18 bases between them. Germline assignment: CDR1 SEHNR and CDR2 FQNEAQ (reference sequence). The CDR3 region has the DNA TGTGCCAGCTGCTCCCAGGACAGAGAAAACTATGGCTACACCTTC. This sequence encodes CASCSQDRENYGYTF.

This clonotype turned up a few times. The gene calls are TRBV6-2 or TRBV6-3 and TRBJ2-7; 10 positions match TRBD1. Germline-derived CDR1 and CDR2 are MNHEY and SVGEGT. V lost 8 bases, J lost 5 bases, and 9 bases stayed unmatched. This CDR3 spans 14 amino acids. The CDR3 DNA reads as TGTGCCAGCCACCCCCGGGACAGGGGCCACGAGCAGTACTTC. Encoded protein: CASHPRDRGHEQYF.

This clonotype was counted at least ten times. This chain connects TRBV5-4 to TRBJ2-3; possibly TRBD1 for D (6 bases). With 1 base removed from V and 2 bases from J, the gap between germline ends came to 14 bases. CDR3 length: 16 residues. Germline V gene data show CDR1 as SGHNT and CDR2 as YYREEE (reference sequence). The CDR3 region is CASSLRRQVTTDTQYF. Written as DNA, the CDR3 is TGTGCCAGCAGCTTGCGAAGACAGGTGACCACAGATACGCAGTATTTT.

This rearrangement joins TRBV5-1 to TRBJ2-7; the D is unclear. The length of the CDR3 is 14 residues. The germline V gene encodes CDR1 SGHRS and CDR2 YFSETQ. Trimming left V 0 bases short and J 2 bases short, with 9 bases between. CDR3 sequence (DNA): TGCGCCAGCAGCTTGGAGCCCATAGCCTACGAGCAGTACTTC. Its translation is CASSLEPIAYEQYF.